This T cell receptor (beta chain) was recorded in a study of PD-L1 blockade in urothelial cancer. This CDR3 has 15 amino acids. Trimming shortened V by 2 bases and J by 5 bases, and 15 bases separated the two germline ends. Germline CDR1 and CDR2: SGHDT and YYEEEE. Time point described: pretreatment peripheral blood. This table comes from immunoSEQ multiplex PCR, and its TCRdb copy is limited to in-frame clones, with some not included. Among 55,000 to 85,000 clones listed, 84% were seen once. The V call is TRBV5-6, the J call TRBJ2-3; weak D call: TRBD2 (7 bases). Sequencing used PBMCs, obtained around atezolizumab (anti-PD-L1) treatment. This sequence originates from a woman between 65 and 79 years old with urothelial cancer. This chain's CDR3 is CASSFLGGGGDTQYF. The CDR3 DNA follows: TGTGCCAGCAGCTTTTTGGGGGGCGGGGGAGATACGCAGTATTTT.